This T cell receptor (beta chain) is from a study of blood T cells in healthy people across ages. The use of a sample-barcoded 5' primer and a J-beta primer mix characterized a second PCR of 7 to 11 cycles. TCRdb called the 5' RACE reads again in MiXCR, with one record for every CDR3 protein. The sample consists of approximately 800,000 distinct CDR3 sequences, roughly 50% of them appearing once. Sequences were obtained from blood. The receptor's source is a man between 35 and 55 years old in good health.

The CDR3 here is CSARASHAPLKHQETQYF. CDR3 nucleotides: TGCAGTGCTAGAGCCTCACATGCTCCTCTGAAGCACCAAGAGACCCAGTACTTC. The V and J genes are TRBV20-1 and TRBJ2-5; D not resolved. The CDR3 length is 18 residues. V gave up 1 base and J gave up 0 bases, with 21 bases separating them. CDR1 DFQATT and CDR2 SNEGSKA come from the germline V gene (reference sequence).